This T cell receptor (beta chain) derives from a study of T cells in Graves' hyperthyroidism and ophthalmopathy. Whole-study findings and limits: Most clonotypes expanded in thyroid above 0.001 were likewise present in blood. By a 13 V-J model, ophthalmopathy was set apart from stable hyperthyroidism.

This clonotype has at least ten counts. Its antigen is not known. CDR1 and CDR2 (germline): MDHEN, SYDVKM. The CDR3 is 15 residues long. Germline trimming cut 6 bases from V and 9 bases from J; bases unmatched to any gene: 12. Amplification of TCR beta CDR3 regions used RNA as the template. The TCR CDR3 was amplified in a first-round RT-PCR using the HTBI primer set. MiXCR was run by TCRdb on the multiplex PCR reads, yielding one entry per CDR3 protein. The table records fewer than 800,000 distinct CDR3 sequences, around 15% of them present only once. If no ophthalmopathy progression occurred within 18 months, Graves' hyperthyroidism was stable. Pregnant or lactating patients were excluded, as were those with uncontrolled infection or other autoimmune disease.

The receptor was derived from a young man with Graves' hyperthyroidism. The chain employs TRBV28 and TRBJ2-1; 9 nucleotides line up with TRBD2. The source material was blood. CDR3 protein: CASSWGLARAGEQFF. As DNA, the CDR3 is TGTGCCAGCAGCTGGGGACTAGCAAGAGCCGGTGAGCAGTTCTTC.